This T cell receptor beta chain was sequenced during a study of cytomegalovirus exposure and HLA in healthy donors. Across the study: Unique TCRs from HLA-typed donors, 65 million to 85 million of them, were held in an early data release. Overall study findings and caveats: As a later analysis revealed, most CMV-associated TCR beta chains appeared HLA-restricted.

A multiplex PCR was run with 60 Vbeta primers and 13 Jbeta primers. Clones were read by immunoSEQ multiplex PCR, and TCRdb kept only the in-frame ones, dropping some. This table lists about 210,000 clones. A note on this clone: Its specificity is not known.

This CDR3 comprises 19 residues. Looked up from germline, CDR1 is MNHEY and CDR2 is SMNVEV (reference sequence). Trimming removed 3 bases from V and 6 bases from J; junction bases left unmatched: 16. Sample: PBMCs. This sequence originates from a woman in her 30s in good health and CMV-seropositive. This chain joins TRBV27 and TRBJ2-3, with 12 nucleotides matching TRBD2. The CDR3 nucleotides are TGTGCCAGCAGTTTTCGACCCCGTCTAGCGGGGGGGCCGAGGGATACGCAGTATTTT. It encodes CASSFRPRLAGGPRDTQYF.